This note documents a single T cell receptor (beta chain) sequence. V lost 0 bases, J lost 0 bases, and 9 bases lay in between. This CDR3 comprises 15 residues. TCRdb's copy holds only in-frame clones and misses some; the assay was immunoSEQ multiplex PCR. The table shows around 44,000 clones, with about 93% occurring only once. Sequencing was limited to surgery cases with top T cell transcript signatures in brain tissue. At least one anti-epileptic drug was given before surgery. This entry comes from a study of brain T cells in children with intractable seizures. Sample: peripheral blood, taken at surgery. The receptor's source is a girl aged 2 to 9 with tuberous sclerosis and intractable seizures. The chain links TRBV23-1 to TRBJ2-7; D uncertain. TRBV23-1 belongs to the ORF category, with a function that is uncertain. In DNA form, the CDR3 reads TGCGCCAGCAGTCAATCCGCCAGGAGCTCCTACGAGCAGTACGTC. Translating it yields CASSQSARSSYEQYV.